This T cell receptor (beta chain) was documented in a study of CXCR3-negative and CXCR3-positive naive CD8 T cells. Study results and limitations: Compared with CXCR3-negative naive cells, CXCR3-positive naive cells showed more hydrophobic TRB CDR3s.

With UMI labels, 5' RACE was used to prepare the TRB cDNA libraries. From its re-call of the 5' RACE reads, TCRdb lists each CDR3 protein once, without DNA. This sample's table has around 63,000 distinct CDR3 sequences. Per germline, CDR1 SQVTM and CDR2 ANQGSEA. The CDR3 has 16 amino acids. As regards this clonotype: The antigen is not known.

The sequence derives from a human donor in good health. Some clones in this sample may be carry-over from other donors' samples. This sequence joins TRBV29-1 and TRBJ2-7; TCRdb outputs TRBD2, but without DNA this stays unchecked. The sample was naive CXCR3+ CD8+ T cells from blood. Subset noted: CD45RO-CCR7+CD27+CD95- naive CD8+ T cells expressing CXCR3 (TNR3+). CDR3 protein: CSVSPPGQASSYEQYF.